This note documents a single T cell receptor (beta chain) sequence. Antigen specificity is unknown. Sorted CD4+ subsets: naive, central memory, regulatory, stem cell-like memory (CD45RO/CCR7/CD25/CD127/CD95/CD27 panel). The sample is drawn from a study of beta chain features in type 1 diabetes. General study results and limits: More deletions and fewer insertions at VDJ junctions were found in patients with type 1 diabetes. For TCRB rearrangement, an influence of HLA type remained unresolved here. In the patient group, naive, central memory and Treg TCRB repertoires seemed more alike than in the healthy donor group.

V dropped 4 bases and J dropped 7 bases, with 11 bases sitting between them. Germline V gene lookup returns CDR1 SEHNR and CDR2 FQNEAQ (reference sequence). There are 13 residues in the CDR3. Expressed TCRB transcripts were sequenced, since all the RNA that had been isolated was reverse transcribed. Profiling relied on immunoSEQ multiplex PCR, and the TCRdb table lists in-frame clones only, not all of them. The sample shows 150,000 or so clones, just over 9% of them seen only once. This clonotype was obtained from a man aged 18 to 35 in good health. Material for sequencing was central memory CD4+ T cells from blood. V gene TRBV7-9 combines with J gene TRBJ2-1; D is possibly TRBD1 (6 bases). In nucleotides, the CDR3 is TGTGCCAGCAGCTCCAAACAGGGTAATGAGCAGTTCTTC. It translates to CASSSKQGNEQFF.